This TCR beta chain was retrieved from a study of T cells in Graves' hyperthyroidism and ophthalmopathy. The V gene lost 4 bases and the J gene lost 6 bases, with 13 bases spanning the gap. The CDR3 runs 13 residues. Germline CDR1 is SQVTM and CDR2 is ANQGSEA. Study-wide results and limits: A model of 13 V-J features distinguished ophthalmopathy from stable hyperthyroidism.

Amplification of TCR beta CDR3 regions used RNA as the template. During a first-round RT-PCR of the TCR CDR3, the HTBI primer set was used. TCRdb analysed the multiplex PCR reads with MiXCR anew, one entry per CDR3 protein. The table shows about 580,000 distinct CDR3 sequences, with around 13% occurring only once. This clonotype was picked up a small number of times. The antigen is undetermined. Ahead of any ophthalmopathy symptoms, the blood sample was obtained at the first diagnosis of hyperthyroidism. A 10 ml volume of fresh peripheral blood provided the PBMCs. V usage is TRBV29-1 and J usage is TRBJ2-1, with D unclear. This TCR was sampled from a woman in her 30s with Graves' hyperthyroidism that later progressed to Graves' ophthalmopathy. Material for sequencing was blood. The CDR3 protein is CSVARHLSNEQFF. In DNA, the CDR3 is TGCAGCGTTGCGAGACACCTATCCAATGAGCAGTTCTTC.